This T cell receptor beta chain was documented in a study of beta chain features in type 1 diabetes. Notes on the study in general: When Type 1 diabetes patients were examined, their TCRB CDR3s proved moderately but significantly shorter in all four CD4+ subsets.

As for this clone: The antigen is undetermined.

Germline V gene lookup returns CDR1 LNHDA and CDR2 SQIVND (reference sequence). V lost 3 bases and J lost 6, with 12 bases in between. The CDR3 loop spans 13 amino acids. The authors reverse transcribed all of the isolated RNA, so sequencing captured expressed TCRB transcripts. Data came from immunoSEQ multiplex PCR; TCRdb stores just in-frame clones and leaves some out. The sample holds approximately 30,000 clones, around 60% seen once. The V call is TRBV19, the J call TRBJ2-7; a weak D match, TRBD1 (5 bases). The sequencing input was Tregs from blood. This TCR came from a woman younger than 45 with type 1 diabetes. The CDR3 here is CASSIDSLSEQYF. The DNA for the CDR3 is TGTGCCAGTAGTATTGACAGTTTGAGCGAGCAGTACTTC.